This TCR beta chain was obtained from a study of T cell repertoires in ileal Crohn's disease (dated by TCRdb to about 2019). For context, the study as a whole: The median duration of disease was around 7.3 years, and at the time of surgery approximately 33% of patients were active smokers. All patients had surgery for a complication: stricturing disease in about 60% and penetrating disease in about 39%. Postoperative therapy was given to about half of the patients, with thiopurines administered to 11 patients and anti-TNF agents administered to some 20 patients. M6 samples consisted of neoterminal ileum biopsies collected during postoperative colonoscopy. The TCR repertoire was analysed in some 53 patients with Crohn's disease drawn from a prospective multicentre cohort. The study was conducted in parallel with a multicentre cohort that was designed to identify predictors of early endoscopic recurrence following ileocolonic resection. A Rutgeerts score above i0 was used to define endoscopic postoperative recurrence. A total of roughly 170 mucosal samples from some 50 patients were sequenced, with samples obtained at several locations on the surgical specimen and at postoperative endoscopy.

CDR1 and CDR2 were assigned from the germline V gene as SGHDT and YYEEEE. The CDR3 spans 14 residues, from the cysteine through the phenylalanine. The only DNA kept is the CDR3, 42 bases in frame from the first base. V loses 3 bases of germline sequence and J loses 1 base, and the interval between the two ends is 10 bases. The sample's time point, from its label and the paper: neoterminal ileum biopsy at postoperative endoscopy, about 6 months after surgery. Adults with ileal or ileocolonic Crohn's disease for whom ileocolonic resection was indicated were considered eligible. Before DNA extraction, whole ileal mucosal biopsies were kept frozen at -80 degrees C. Genomic DNA was extracted from frozen whole biopsies using a TRizol-based method and was quantified with a NanoDrop 2000 spectrophotometer. For commercial TCRB immunosequencing, about 500 nanograms of biopsy DNA were submitted for each sample. Adaptive Biotechnology amplified the CDR3 regions from genomic DNA with a two-step multiplex PCR designed to control amplification bias. Primers for every V and J gene segment were used in the first PCR, and barcodes and Illumina adapters were added in the second PCR. CDR3 libraries were sequenced using an Illumina instrument. The source study handled its data this way. The analysis used both the pipelines supplied by the vendor and custom analysis of the raw data in R/Bioconductor with R version 3.3.0. Clonality, ranging from 0 to 1, was calculated as the inverse of the normalised Shannon entropy of all productive clones. The repertoire share taken up by the top 100 clones defined high-frequency clones, and only clones that passed a 95% confidence test were kept. The Simpson index measured repertoire diversity, and the Morisita-Horn index measured overlap between samples. TCRdb re-hosts the immuneACCESS table, in-frame sequences only. Its copies lack some clones; in the studies checked, an unresolved V gene accounts for under half of them, and the cause for the rest is not known. The DNA was the basis for D and trimming; V, J and clone size are from that table. For this sample there are about 62,000 clones; less than 90% appear just once. The ten largest account for approximately 2% of the sample.

Beyond this particular receptor, the publication reports: More high-frequency clones were carried by sorted CD8 T cells than by CD4 T cells, suggesting that mucosal expansions were mainly CD8. Only a subgroup of patients, of unstated size, had mucosal CD4 and CD8 T cells sorted and sequenced. Within the first year after surgery, the timing of postoperative endoscopy varied, and the median delay was roughly 6.9 months. Higher percentages of high-frequency clones at the time of surgery were linked to endoscopic recurrence, and every patient with clonality above 26.8% (18/57) had recurrence. A significantly higher proportion of clonal expansions was observed in active smokers at surgery than in non-smokers (approximately 28% vs 17%, p=0.02).

This clone was picked up one time. The target of this receptor is not known. Per-nucleotide qualities are absent, and no much larger clonotype sits a single base away. The clonotype comes from an adult with Crohn's disease. The sequenced material came from ileal tissue. The chain is assembled from TRBV5-6 and TRBJ1-2; tentative D gene TRBD1, with 5 bases matching. The DNA is as follows: TGTGCCAGCAGCTCCCCGACAGTTAACTATGGCTACACCTTC. Translated, it gives CASSSPTVNYGYTF.